This T cell receptor (beta chain) was recovered during a study of memory CD4+ T cells and cytomegalovirus serostatus. Here immunoSEQ multiplex PCR was the method, and the copy in TCRdb shows in-frame clones only, minus some. The sample comprises approximately 74,000 clones, 70% to 80% of which are singletons, and about 4.3% rests with the top ten. Single viable CD3+CD4+CD8-CD45RO+ cells were sorted as the memory CD4+ T cells. Germline loops: CDR1 SGHRS, CDR2 YFSETQ. This CDR3 region has 14 residues. J gave up 5 bases and V 3 bases, and 6 bases lay outside the gene matches. The V gene is TRBV5-1, the J gene TRBJ2-5, with 8 bases that match TRBD1. The source material was memory CD4+ T cells from blood. The receptor comes from an adult in good health and CMV-seropositive. In nucleotides, the CDR3 is TGCGCCAGCAGCTGGATGGACAGGGATGAGACCCAGTACTTC. Translating gives CASSWMDRDETQYF.